A selection of T cell receptor beta chains follows, all from one sample in a study of cytomegalovirus exposure and HLA in healthy donors. Only in-frame clones appear in the TCRdb table, and some are missing; sequencing was by immunoSEQ multiplex PCR. The table shows about 170,000 clones, with over 80% occurring only once. The sample consisted of PBMCs. All receptors come from a male donor in good health and CMV-seronegative. Both conserved end residues are part of each CDR3. A D gene is named only where the DNA matches it firmly. Clone size is not always given. Where it is, it says once, few, many or a class for expanded clones.

clone_size	cdr3_length	v_call	d_call	j_call	cdr3_nt	cdr3_aa
.	14	TRBV5-8	.	TRBJ2-7	TGTGCCAGCAGCTTGTGGGCGGGAACCTACGAGCAGTACTTC	CASSLWAGTYEQYF
once	15	TRBV7-9	TRBD1	TRBJ1-1	TGTGCCAGCAGCGCGACGGGACAGACGAACACTGAAGCTTTCTTT	CASSATGQTNTEAFF
.	13	TRBV10-3	TRBD1	TRBJ2-3	TGTGCCACCTGGACAGGGCCAACAGATACGCAGTATTTT	CATWTGPTDTQYF
.	16	TRBV30	.	TRBJ2-1	TGTGCCTGGAGTGTATCGGGAAGGCCTCCCTACAATGAGCAGTTCTTC	CAWSVSGRPPYNEQFF
.	16	TRBV27	.	TRBJ2-6	TGTGCCAGCAGTTTAACCCAGGTCTCTGGGGCCAACGTCCTGACTTTC	CASSLTQVSGANVLTF
.	15	TRBV7-9	.	TRBJ1-3	TGTGCCAGCAGCTTAGGCCGACAGGCTGGAAACACCATATATTTT	CASSLGRQAGNTIYF
.	16	TRBV30	.	TRBJ1-5	TGTGCCTGGAGTGTACAGTCGACAGGCCGTGGTCAGCCCCAGCATTTT	CAWSVQSTGRGQPQHF
.	13	TRBV2	.	TRBJ2-5	TGTGCCAGCAGACTTAGCGGCCAAGAGACCCAGTACTTC	CASRLSGQETQYF
.	16	TRBV7-6	TRBD2	TRBJ2-2	TGTGCCAGCAGCAGTCCGGGGGGTGCGAACACCGGGGAGCTGTTTTTT	CASSSPGGANTGELFF
.	15	TRBV7-9	.	TRBJ2-3	TGTGCCAGCAGCTTCGGAGGGGTTCGCACAGATACGCAGTATTTT	CASSFGGVRTDTQYF
.	15	TRBV7-9	TRBD1	TRBJ2-5	TGTGCCAGCAGCTTTGGGACAGGGGTGGCGGAGACCCAGTACTTC	CASSFGTGVAETQYF
.	13	TRBV11-2	.	TRBJ1-5	TGTGCCAGCAGTTGGGGGCGCAATCAGCCCCAGCATTTT	CASSWGRNQPQHF
.	10	TRBV2	TRBD2	TRBJ2-5	TGTGCCAGCAGCCGGGAGGTCCAGTACTTC	CASSREVQYF
few	15	TRBV30	TRBD1	TRBJ1-3	TGTGCCTGGGACTCGCCAGGGGGCGCGAGAAACACCATATATTTT	CAWDSPGGARNTIYF
.	15	TRBV27	TRBD2	TRBJ2-1	TGTGCCAGCAGTAATAGACTAGCGGGGAACAATGAGCAGTTCTTC	CASSNRLAGNNEQFF
.	14	TRBV9	.	TRBJ2-5	TGTGCCAGCAGCTTTACAGGGATCCGAGAGACCCAGTACTTC	CASSFTGIRETQYF
.	15	TRBV2	.	TRBJ2-7	TGTGCCAGCGGTGTGTCCACGACAGTTGCCTACGAGCAGTACTTC	CASGVSTTVAYEQYF
.	13	TRBV6-5	.	TRBJ2-2	TGTGCCAGCAGGAATTCAGGGACCGGGGAGCTGTTTTTT	CASRNSGTGELFF
few	16	TRBV5-4	.	TRBJ1-6	TGTGCCAGCAGCCCCCGGCAGGCAGGGCGGAATTCACCCCTCCACTTT	CASSPRQAGRNSPLHF
.	14	TRBV5-1	.	TRBJ1-6	TGCGCCAGCAGCCAGGGGACACCGAATTCACCCCTCCACTTT	CASSQGTPNSPLHF
.	14	TRBV10-2	.	TRBJ1-6	TGCGCCAGCAGTCCAGGTTTAGGTAATTCACCCCTCCACTTT	CASSPGLGNSPLHF